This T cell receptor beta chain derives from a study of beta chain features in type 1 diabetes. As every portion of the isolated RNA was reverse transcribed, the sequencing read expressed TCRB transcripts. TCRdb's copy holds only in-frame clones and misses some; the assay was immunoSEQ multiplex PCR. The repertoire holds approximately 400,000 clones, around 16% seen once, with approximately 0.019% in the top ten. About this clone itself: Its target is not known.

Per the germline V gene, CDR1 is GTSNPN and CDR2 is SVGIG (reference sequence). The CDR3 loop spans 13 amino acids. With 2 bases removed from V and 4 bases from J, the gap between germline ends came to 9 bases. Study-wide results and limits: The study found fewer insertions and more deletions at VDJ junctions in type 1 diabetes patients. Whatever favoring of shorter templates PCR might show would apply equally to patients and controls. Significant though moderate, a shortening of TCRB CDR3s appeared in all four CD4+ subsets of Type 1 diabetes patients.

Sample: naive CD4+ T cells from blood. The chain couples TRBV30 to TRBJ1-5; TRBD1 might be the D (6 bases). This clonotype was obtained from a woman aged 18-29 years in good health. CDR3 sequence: CAWSFRGNQPQHF. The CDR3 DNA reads TGTGCCTGGAGTTTTAGGGGGAATCAGCCCCAGCATTTT.